This TCR beta chain was found in a study of blood T cell repertoires in COVID-19. Study overall: Acute and convalescent COVID-19 samples came from the United States, Italy and Spain.

CDR1 LNHDA and CDR2 SQIVND come from the germline V gene (reference sequence). The CDR3 consists of 18 residues. Trimming took 0 bases from V and 0 from J, leaving 15 bases between them. Repertoires were generated with immunoSEQ multiplex PCR, while TCRdb's copy carries only in-frame clones and drops some. The sample includes tens of thousands of clones, approximately 80% of them seen just once. The TCR was taken from a man between 45 and 60 years old with COVID-19, enrolled during active disease. The chain combines TRBV19 with TRBJ1-5; tentatively, D is TRBD1 (5 bases). Sequencing was performed on peripheral blood. The CDR3, as DNA: TGTGCCAGTAGTATAGATCTATCCACGGGGGATAGCAATCAGCCCCAGCATTTT. Translating gives CASSIDLSTGDSNQPQHF.